Given below is one TCR beta chain in context. The data were obtained in a study of T cell responses to AZD1222 COVID-19 vaccine. Profiling relied on immunoSEQ multiplex PCR, and the TCRdb table lists in-frame clones only, not all of them. The sample records about 210,000 clones, almost 95% being singletons. The V end lost 2 bases, the J end lost 0 bases, and 5 bases lay between the germline ends. The CDR3 has 15 amino acids. Germline loops: CDR1 MDHEN, CDR2 SYDVKM. V gene TRBV28 combines with J gene TRBJ1-6; D gene unclear. The TCR sequence derives from an adult in good health. The source material was peripheral blood, sampled on day 0 of AZD1222 vaccination. As DNA, the CDR3 is TGTGCCAGCAGTTTACCGAGCTCCTATAATTCACCCCTCCACTTT. Protein product: CASSLPSSYNSPLHF.